What follows are 32 T cell receptor beta chains derived from one specimen sequenced in a study of CD8+CD57+ T cells in acquired aplastic anemia (dated by TCRdb to the late 2010s). Flow cytometry had shown CD8+CD57+ cell expansion in the patients selected for sequencing. Sequencing was performed on an Illumina HiSeq 2000. Genomic DNA was used as template for profiling of TCR beta VDJ combinations and CDR3 sequences. TCRdb handled the public reads itself, with Q25 trimming in fastp and clone calling in MiXCR, and kept productive beta chains. Duplicate CDR3 protein sequences are folded into a single record with the most common DNA and genes. A total of 150,000 to 180,000 distinct CDR3 sequences appear in this sample, about 48% of them only once. The ten top clones hold roughly 12% of the sample. The material sequenced was sorted CD4+, CD8+, or CD8+CD57+ T cells (not recorded which) from PBMCs. Source of these receptors: a human donor with aplastic anemia.

This clonotype was detected ten times or more. The V call is TRBV4-3, the J call TRBJ2-7; D uncertain. Per germline, CDR1 LGHNA and CDR2 YSLEER. Trimming removed 1 base at V and 3 bases at J, with 10 bases between. The CDR3 is 14 amino acids. The CDR3 here is CASSQGPRSYEQYF. CDR3 sequence (DNA): TGCGCCAGCAGCCAAGGCCCTAGGAGCTACGAGCAGTACTTC.

The chain has TRBV2 and TRBJ2-2, with D perhaps matching TRBD1 or TRBD2 (6 bases each). The CDR3 is made up of 14 amino acids. CDR1 and CDR2 from the germline V gene are SNHLY and FYNNEI. The V end lost 3 bases, the J end lost 6 bases, and 11 bases lay between the germline ends. The CDR3 loop is CASSDRGVAGELFF. In DNA, the CDR3 is TGTGCCAGCAGTGATAGGGGGGTGGCCGGGGAGCTGTTTTTT.

The chain has TRBV9 and TRBJ1-6; 7 bases fit TRBD1. V was clipped by 4 bases and J by 8 bases; unmatched bases: 6. The CDR3 is made up of 14 amino acids. Germline assignment: CDR1 SGDLS and CDR2 YYNGEE. CDR3 in amino acids: CASSRDSNYSPLHF. Written as DNA, the CDR3 is TGTGCCAGCAGCCGGGACAGCAATTATTCACCCCTCCACTTT.

With respect to this clonotype: At one boundary the junction diverges from the germline segment, which might be a read error. The rearrangement joins TRBV6-5 to TRBJ1-1; the D is unclear. Germline CDR1 and CDR2: MNHEY and SVGAGI. This CDR3 spans 15 amino acids. The DNA for the CDR3 is TGTGCCAGCGGTTACTCGCCAGGCCGGAACACTGAAGCTTTCTTT. Translated, it gives CASGYSPGRNTEAFF.

This chain uses TRBV9 with TRBJ2-6, with D uncertain. The V and J ends lost 0 bases and 2 bases respectively, with 6 bases between them. Germline CDR1 is SGDLS and CDR2 is YYNGEE. The CDR3 has 15 amino acids. The DNA for the CDR3 is TGTGCCAGCAGCGTAGTTAGGGCTGGGGCCAACGTCCTGACTTTC. It specifies CASSVVRAGANVLTF.

This clonotype was recorded many times. The chain employs TRBV19 and TRBJ2-4; unclear D gene. CDR3 length equals 12 residues. CDR1 LNHDA and CDR2 SQIVND come from the germline V gene (reference sequence). V gave up 6 bases and J gave up 7 bases, with 10 bases separating them. The CDR3 loop is CASSYSGNIQYF. CDR3 DNA: TGTGCCAGTAGCTACTCCGGGAACATTCAGTACTTC.

This clonotype was counted at least ten times. V is TRBV3-1 and J is TRBJ2-7, with 9 bases identical to TRBD2. The germline V gene has CDR1 LGHDT and CDR2 YNNKEL (reference sequence). The CDR3 has 15 residues. Unmatched junction bases numbered 8, after V lost 0 bases and J lost 8 bases. The DNA of the CDR3 is TGTGCCAGCAGCCAAGATCCTAGCGGGGTGCGCCAGCAGTACTTC. It is translated as CASSQDPSGVRQQYF.

This chain joins TRBV7-3 and TRBJ2-3; TRBD2 matches 8 bases. With V trimmed by 2 bases and J by 7 bases, 8 bases remained unmatched. The CDR3 runs 15 residues. Per the germline V gene, CDR1 is SGHTA and CDR2 is FQGTGA. The CDR3 DNA reads as TGTGCCAGCAGCTTAGGGCGTGAGCGGGGGAATACGCAGTATTTT. Its translation is CASSLGRERGNTQYF.

This clonotype was counted many times. V usage is TRBV7-6 and J usage is TRBJ2-1; D is perhaps TRBD1 (6 bases). CDR3 length equals 15 residues. Germline V gene sequence: CDR1 SGHVS, CDR2 FNYEAQ. Deletions cut 5 bases from V and 7 bases from J, with 18 bases between. For the CDR3, the DNA is TGTGCCAGCAGCCAGGGGCGGAGTAAGGCGAATGAGCAGTTCTTC. It is translated as CASSQGRSKANEQFF.

The chain couples TRBV27 to TRBJ2-7, with 7 nucleotides matching TRBD1. Looked up from germline, CDR1 is MNHEY and CDR2 is SMNVEV (reference sequence). CDR3 length equals 14 residues. The V segment lost 5 bases and the J segment 3 bases; nucleotides outside the gene matches: 7. CDR3 amino acids: CASSPGAGGYEQYF. The CDR3 coding sequence is TGTGCCAGCAGTCCTGGGGCAGGGGGCTACGAGCAGTACTTC.

The rearrangement joins TRBV12-3 or TRBV12-4 to TRBJ1-1; the D is unclear. Deletions cut 3 bases from V and 1 base from J, with 9 bases between. The CDR3 covers 14 residues. CDR3 coding DNA: TGTGCCAGCAGTTTCAACCCTAAGAACACTGAAGCTTTCTTT. It is translated as CASSFNPKNTEAFF.

In its sample, this clonotype was seen many times. The genes are TRBV11-2 and TRBJ2-5; D may be TRBD1 or TRBD2 (7 bases each). The CDR3 totals 12 residues. V gave up 5 bases and J gave up 9 bases, with 13 bases separating them. Looked up from germline, CDR1 is SGHAT and CDR2 is FQNNGV. The CDR3 spells CASSKQGRAQYF. In DNA, the CDR3 is TGTGCCAGCAGCAAACAGGGGAGGGCCCAGTACTTC.

For this clonotype: The junction does not match germline at one end; this may be a read error. The chain combines TRBV25-1 with TRBJ2-3; the match to TRBD2 covers 14 bases. Germline V lookup: CDR1 MGHDK, CDR2 SYGVNS. This CDR3 is 13 amino acids long. Here the CDR3 DNA reads TGCGGGACTAGCGGGAGAGGGGCAGATACGCAGTATTTT. This sequence encodes CGTSGRGADTQYF.

This clonotype came up many times. J is TRBJ2-1 and V is TRBV11-2, with D unresolved. The CDR3 runs 15 residues. The germline gives CDR1 SGHAT, CDR2 FQNNGV. V was trimmed by 5 bases and J by 0 bases, leaving 11 bases between them. CDR3 DNA: TGTGCCAGCAGCCTTTATGTGGGCTCCTACAATGAGCAGTTCTTC. It encodes CASSLYVGSYNEQFF.

This chain links TRBV5-5 with TRBJ1-1, with 7 bases identical to TRBD1. Losses at the gene ends were 5 bases for V and 1 base for J; bases not matched to a gene: 5. Germline V gene data show CDR1 as SGHKS and CDR2 as YYEKEE (reference sequence). The CDR3 runs 14 residues. The DNA of the CDR3 is TGTGCCAGCAGTCTCCGACAGGGGAACACTGAAGCTTTCTTT. Its protein is CASSLRQGNTEAFF. Based on the CDR3 plus reference TRBV5-5 and TRBJ1-1, the full variable domain is DAGVTQSPTHLIKTRGQQVTLRCSPISGHKSVSWYQQVLGQGPQFIFQYYEKEERGRGNFPDRFSARQFPNYSSELNVNALLLGDSALYLCASSLRQGNTEAFFGQGTRLTVV.

The gene calls are TRBV29-1 and TRBJ1-2; possibly TRBD1 for D (5 bases). Trimming took off 6 bases at V and 7 bases at J, with 15 bases between the two ends. Germline CDR1 SQVTM, CDR2 ANQGSEA. This CDR3 is 12 amino acids long. CDR3 coding DNA: TGCAGCGTGGCGGGACGTTCGGGTGGCTACACCTTC. Amino acid sequence: CSVAGRSGGYTF.

This clonotype was recorded at least ten times. The chain is built from TRBV19 and TRBJ1-1; D uncertain. CDR3 length equals 13 residues. Deletions cut 6 bases from V and 5 bases from J, with 13 bases between. From germline, CDR1 is LNHDA and CDR2 SQIVND (reference sequence). The CDR3 region has the DNA TGTGCCAGTAGCCCGATCGGGAGGACTGAAGCTTTCTTT. Its protein is CASSPIGRTEAFF.

This clonotype turned up a few times. The rearrangement links TRBV10-3 to TRBJ1-2; D unresolved. The CDR3 is 13 residues long. The germline V gene encodes CDR1 ENHRY and CDR2 SYGVKD. Trimming shortened V by 3 bases and J by 5 bases, and 10 bases separated the two germline ends. The CDR3 DNA follows: TGTGCCATCAGTGATAGGAACGGATATGGCTACACCTTC. Protein: CAISDRNGYGYTF.

The V gene is TRBV9, the J gene TRBJ2-7, with a possible D match to TRBD1 (5 bases). CDR1 is SGDLS and CDR2 is YYNGEE in the germline V gene. The CDR3 is made up of 15 amino acids. The V end was cut by 0 bases, the J end by 7 bases, with 17 bases between. Here the CDR3 reads CASSVGLGRLEEQYF. Here the CDR3 DNA reads TGTGCCAGCAGCGTAGGCTTGGGGCGTTTGGAAGAGCAGTACTTC.

V is TRBV6-5 and J is TRBJ2-7, with a tentative D call TRBD1 (6 bases). Germline CDR1 and CDR2: MNHEY and SVGAGI. CDR3 length equals 15 residues. Trimming took off 1 base at V and 3 bases at J, with 13 bases between the two ends. The CDR3 region has the DNA TGTGCCAGCAGTTACTTACAGGGCTATGGCTACGAGCAGTACTTC. It is translated as CASSYLQGYGYEQYF.

The CDR3 sequence is CASSYSGGQNTEAFF. The DNA of the CDR3 is TGTGCCAGCAGCTATTCGGGGGGGCAGAACACTGAAGCTTTCTTT. The rearrangement links TRBV7-3 to TRBJ1-1; TRBD1 might be the D (6 bases). Germline CDR1 reads SGHTA; CDR2 reads FQGTGA. The CDR3 contains 15 residues. Trimming stripped 4 bases from V and 1 base from J, with 13 bases between.

V is TRBV29-1 and J is TRBJ1-3; D may be TRBD1 (6 bases). The V gene lost 2 bases and the J gene lost 4 bases, with 9 bases spanning the gap. CDR1 and CDR2 from the germline V gene are SQVTM and ANQGSEA. The CDR3 is 13 residues long. CDR3 sequence reads: CSVETGSGNTIYF. As DNA, the CDR3 is TGCAGCGTTGAAACAGGGTCGGGAAACACCATATATTTT.

This rearrangement joins TRBV7-8 to TRBJ1-5, with no clear D. The CDR3 extends over 13 amino acids. Trimming stripped 5 bases from V and 11 bases from J, with 16 bases between. The germline V gene has CDR1 SGHVS and CDR2 FQNEAQ. The CDR3 spells CASSPSTSLAQHF. CDR3 coding DNA: TGTGCCAGCAGCCCCTCTACCTCCTTGGCCCAGCATTTT.

V usage is TRBV20-1 and J usage is TRBJ2-1, with D possibly TRBD2 on 6 matching bases. The germline CDR1 and CDR2 sequences are DFQATT and SNEGSKA (reference sequence). The CDR3 covers 14 residues. The ends were cut back, 2 bases at V and 6 bases at J, with 14 bases in the middle. The CDR3 sequence is CSARTPGEANEQFF. The CDR3 DNA follows: TGCAGTGCTAGAACCCCGGGAGAGGCCAATGAGCAGTTCTTC.

In this sample, this clonotype turned up many times. The CDR3 DNA sequence: TGCAGTGCTAGTGGCCTCCAGGGGATTAATGAAAAACTGTTTTTT. It codes for CSASGLQGINEKLFF. The chain combines TRBV20-1 with TRBJ1-4; tentatively, D is TRBD1 (6 bases). V lost 3 bases and J 4 bases, leaving 15 bases between the germline ends. CDR1 is DFQATT, CDR2 SNEGSKA, per germline (reference sequence). The CDR3 extends over 15 amino acids.

CDR3 sequence (DNA): TGTGCCAGCAGTGAAGAGGTTTTGGGGTTTGGCTACACCTTC. Encoded protein: CASSEEVLGFGYTF. V and J are TRBV2 and TRBJ1-2; D remains ambiguous. From germline, CDR1 is SNHLY and CDR2 FYNNEI. CDR3 length: 14 amino acids. V shed 1 base and J shed 7 bases, with 13 bases lying between them. Complete variable domain (other parts from reference TRBV2 and TRBJ1-2): EPEVTQTPSHQVTQMGQEVILRCVPISNHLYFYWYRQILGQKVEFLVSFYNNEISEKSEIFDDQFSVERPDGSNFTLKIRSTKLEDSAMYFCASSEEVLGFGYTFGSGTRLTVV.

This clonotype was seen ten or more times. V is TRBV4-2 and J is TRBJ2-3, with a possible D match to TRBD1 (6 bases). From germline, CDR1 is LGHNA and CDR2 YNFKEQ. This CDR3 spans 16 amino acids. V was shortened by 0 bases and J by 0 bases, with 10 bases between the two germline ends. The CDR3 here is CASSQDRGGSTDTQYF. In DNA, the CDR3 is TGTGCCAGCAGCCAAGACCGAGGGGGTAGCACAGATACGCAGTATTTT.

The chain combines TRBV20-1 with TRBJ1-2; D uncertain. The CDR3 is 13 residues long. Germline values: CDR1 DFQATT, CDR2 SNEGSKA (reference sequence). V was pared by 6 bases and J by 0 bases, with 11 bases between. The CDR3 sequence is CSAIEGANYGYTF. The CDR3, as DNA: TGCAGTGCCATCGAGGGAGCTAACTATGGCTACACCTTC.

In its sample, this clonotype was seen many times. This chain links TRBV5-1 with TRBJ1-1; no firm D call. Per germline, CDR1 SGHRS and CDR2 YFSETQ. Trimming stripped 0 bases from V and 8 bases from J, with 11 bases between. There are 13 residues in the CDR3. CDR3 DNA sequence: TGCGCCAGCAGCTTGGCCATTGAGAGGGAAGCTTTCTTT. Amino acids: CASSLAIEREAFF.

In the case of this clonotype: Since a much larger clone is just one base distant, this may be a read error. As the CDR3 is not closed by the conserved phenylalanine or tryptophan, this likely results from a read error. The V call is TRBV7-2, the J call TRBJ2-3, with D tentatively TRBD1 or TRBD2 (5 bases each). CDR1 is SGHTA, CDR2 FQGNSA, per germline. V gave up 3 bases and J gave up 4 bases, with 8 bases separating them. This CDR3 is built from 13 residues. The CDR3 here is CASSLGTSDTQYS. CDR3 nucleotides: TGTGCCAGCAGCTTGGGGACCTCAGATACGCAGTATTCT.

The chain has TRBV20-1 and TRBJ1-4; 8 nucleotides agree with TRBD1. In germline, CDR1 is DFQATT, CDR2 SNEGSKA (reference sequence). V was clipped by 3 bases and J by 12 bases; unmatched bases: 9. The CDR3 extends over 13 amino acids. CDR3 protein: CSASRTGLSELFF. CDR3 bases: TGCAGTGCTAGCAGGACAGGGTTATCGGAACTGTTTTTT.

Comments on this clonotype: With a much larger clone just one base away, this may be a read error. The V gene is TRBV9, the J gene TRBJ2-5, with a weak D call TRBD2 (6 bases). Germline loops: CDR1 SGDLS, CDR2 YYNGEE. The CDR3 is made up of 14 amino acids. CDR3 protein: CASIVVGGEETQYF. In DNA form, the CDR3 reads TGTGCCAGCATCGTAGTGGGGGGTGAAGAGACCCAGTACTTC.